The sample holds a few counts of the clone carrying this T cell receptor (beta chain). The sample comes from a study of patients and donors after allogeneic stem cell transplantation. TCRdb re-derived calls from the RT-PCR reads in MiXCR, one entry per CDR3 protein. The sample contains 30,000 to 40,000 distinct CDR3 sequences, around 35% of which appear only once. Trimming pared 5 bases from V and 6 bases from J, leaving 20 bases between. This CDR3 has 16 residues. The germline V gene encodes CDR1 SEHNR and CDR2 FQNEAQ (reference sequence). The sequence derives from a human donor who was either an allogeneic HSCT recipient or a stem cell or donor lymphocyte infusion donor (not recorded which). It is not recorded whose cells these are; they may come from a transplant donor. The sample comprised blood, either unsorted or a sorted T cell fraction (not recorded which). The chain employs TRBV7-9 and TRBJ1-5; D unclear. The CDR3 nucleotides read TGTGCCAGCAGCCGAGCAAAAGGTAGCTTGAGTCAGCCCCAGCATTTT. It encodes CASSRAKGSLSQPQHF.